This TCR beta chain was profiled in a study of OX40 agonist ivuxolimab in advanced cancers. Background for the entire study: The costimulatory receptor OX40 (CD134) was targeted by ivuxolimab, a fully human IgG2 agonistic monoclonal antibody. Intravenous ivuxolimab was administered to patients every 2 weeks at six dose levels: 0.01, 0.1, 0.3, 1.5, 3 and 10 mg/kg. Of the roughly 50 dose-escalation patients, hepatocellular carcinoma was present in approximately 20, melanoma in approximately 15, renal cell carcinoma in 9 and head and neck cancer in 9. In the dose-escalation cohort, 70% to 85% of patients were male, and the mean age was roughly 60 years, with a range of about 23 to 80. Patients were allowed to have had prior anti-PD-1, anti-PD-L1 or anti-CTLA-4 therapy, and approximately 41% of the dose-escalation patients had previously received checkpoint inhibitors. Three dose-escalation patients achieved partial responses, one with hepatocellular carcinoma and two with cutaneous melanoma. Peripheral TCRbeta sequencing aimed to test whether ivuxolimab altered TCR sequence diversity and caused clonal T-cell expansion. The paper reports the monotherapy dose-escalation portion (N ≈ 50 patients) of the phase I ivuxolimab trial.

As regards this clone: Its target antigen remains unknown. No base quality information exists; no much larger clone differs at one position.

Genomic DNA was extracted from sorted cells for sequencing of the TCRbeta CDR3 region. The immunoSEQ Assay was used for sequencing of TCRbeta CDR3 regions. In its TCRdb copy, this immuneACCESS table keeps in-frame sequences only and misses some clones. Where compared with another copy, unresolved V genes explain less than half of these, and the others have no known cause. The sample data list approximately 10,000 clones, and 77% of these were observed just once. The ten largest clones capture approximately 28% of the sample. Overall results and qualifications from the work: At doses of 0.1 to 3.0 mg/kg, clonal expansion of both CD4+ and CD8+ T cells in blood was seen between baseline and week 6. Low levels of normalized T-cell clonal expansion were also shown by some nonresponding patients. The antigen specificity of the peripheral T cells that underwent clonal expansion was not determined. After ivuxolimab, expanded clones were on average more numerous among CD8+ T cells than among CD4+ T cells. Partial responders in the 0.1-3.0 mg/kg groups had among the lowest normalized peripheral clonal expansion, especially among CD8+ T cells.

Looking up the germline V gene yields CDR1 MNHEY and CDR2 SVGAGI. Including the terminal cysteine and phenylalanine, the CDR3 comprises 16 residues. Only CDR3 DNA remains: 48 bases, in frame from the first base. V ends up 3 bases short and J 5 bases short, with an unmatched junction base count of 3. The trial excluded patients who had a history of autoimmune disease or who were on systemic immunosuppression. Peripheral blood for TCR sequencing was collected from all dose cohorts at baseline, on cycle 4 day 1, and on cycle 7 day 1. Samples came from an open-label, multicenter, first-in-human phase I dose-escalation trial of ivuxolimab. Adults with locally advanced or metastatic head and neck squamous cell, hepatocellular, melanoma or renal cell carcinoma were enrolled in the trial. Before TCR sequencing, CD4+ T cells and CD8+ T cells were sorted from peripheral blood as separate populations.

The sample in question was CD4+ or CD8+ T cells sorted from blood, obtained in a trial of the OX40 agonist ivuxolimab. The source of this sequence is an adult with an advanced solid tumor such as melanoma, head and neck, liver or kidney cancer. This chain is built from TRBV6-5 and TRBJ2-2; 13 junctional bases match TRBD2. The CDR3 in this case is CASSYGTSGTTGELFF. In nucleotide form, the sequence is TGTGCCAGCAGTTATGGGACTAGCGGGACGACCGGGGAGCTGTTTTTT.